The clone carrying this TCR beta chain came up a few times. As yet, its antigen is unknown. The data were taken from a study of response to subunit inactivated influenza vaccine. Broader study findings: New T cells are recruited in small numbers by each seasonal influenza vaccination, according to the authors' suggestion.

TCRdb re-called the RT-PCR reads through MiXCR, storing one row per CDR3 protein. The table shows fewer than 700,000 distinct CDR3 sequences, with over 10% occurring only once. V trimming: 3 bases; J trimming: 5 bases; junction bases outside the gene matches: 9. This CDR3 region has 14 residues. Germline V gene data show CDR1 as DFQATT and CDR2 as SNEGSKA (reference sequence). The sequencing used PBMCs from blood, collected 35 to 45 days after vaccination. The sequence was obtained from a man between 50 and 59 years old who received an inactivated influenza vaccine. The chain has TRBV20-1 and TRBJ2-5, with 7 bases lining up with TRBD1. In DNA, the CDR3 is TGCAGTGCTAGGTATTACAGGGGCCAGGAGACCCAGTACTTC. The encoded protein is CSARYYRGQETQYF.